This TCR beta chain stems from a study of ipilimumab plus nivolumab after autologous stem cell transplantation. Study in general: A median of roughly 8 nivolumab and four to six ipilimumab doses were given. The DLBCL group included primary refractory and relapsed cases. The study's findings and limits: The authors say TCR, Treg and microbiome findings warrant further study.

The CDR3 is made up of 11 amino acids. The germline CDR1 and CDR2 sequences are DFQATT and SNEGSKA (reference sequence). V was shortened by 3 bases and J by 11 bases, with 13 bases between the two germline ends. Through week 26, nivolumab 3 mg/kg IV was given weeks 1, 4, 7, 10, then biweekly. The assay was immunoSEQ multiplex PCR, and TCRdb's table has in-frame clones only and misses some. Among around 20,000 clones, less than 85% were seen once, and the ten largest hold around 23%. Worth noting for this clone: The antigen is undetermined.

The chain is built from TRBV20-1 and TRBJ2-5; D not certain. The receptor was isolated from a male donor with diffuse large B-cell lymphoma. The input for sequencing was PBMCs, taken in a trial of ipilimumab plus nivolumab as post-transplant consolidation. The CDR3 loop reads CSASGPLEQYF. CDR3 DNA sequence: TGCAGTGCTAGCGGGCCCCTGGAGCAGTACTTC.